This TCR beta chain came from a study of control samples from healthy donors and cancer patients. This CDR3 comprises 11 residues. The germline V gene encodes CDR1 SGHNT and CDR2 YYREEE (reference sequence). Trimming left V 7 bases short and J 6 bases short, with 8 bases between. Sequenced by immunoSEQ multiplex PCR; TCRdb stores in-frame clones only, minus some. This sample carries approximately 120,000 clones, about nine tenths of them seen once, and the ten largest clones take 4% to 5.5%. The sequence was obtained from a human donor in good health. The donor label of this sample is uncertain. The rearrangement links TRBV5-4 to TRBJ2-1; D unresolved. The specimen sequenced was blood. The CDR3 region is CASGNPNEQFF. DNA for the CDR3: TGTGCCAGCGGCAACCCCAATGAGCAGTTCTTC.